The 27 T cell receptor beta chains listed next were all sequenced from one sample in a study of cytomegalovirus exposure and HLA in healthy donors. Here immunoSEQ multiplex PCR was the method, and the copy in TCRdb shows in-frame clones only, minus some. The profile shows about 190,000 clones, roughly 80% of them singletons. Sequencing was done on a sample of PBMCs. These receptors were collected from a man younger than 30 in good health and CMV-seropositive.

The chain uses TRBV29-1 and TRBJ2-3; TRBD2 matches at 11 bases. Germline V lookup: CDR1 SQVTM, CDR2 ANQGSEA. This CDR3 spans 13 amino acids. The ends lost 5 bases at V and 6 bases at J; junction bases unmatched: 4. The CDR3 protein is CSVRSSGRDTQYF. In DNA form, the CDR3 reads TGCAGCGTTAGATCTAGCGGGAGGGATACGCAGTATTTT.

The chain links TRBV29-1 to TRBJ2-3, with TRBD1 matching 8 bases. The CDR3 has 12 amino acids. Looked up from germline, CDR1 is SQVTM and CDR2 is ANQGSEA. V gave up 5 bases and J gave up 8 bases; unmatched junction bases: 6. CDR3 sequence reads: CSVPDRVGTQYF. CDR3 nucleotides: TGCAGCGTTCCGGACAGGGTCGGTACGCAGTATTTT.

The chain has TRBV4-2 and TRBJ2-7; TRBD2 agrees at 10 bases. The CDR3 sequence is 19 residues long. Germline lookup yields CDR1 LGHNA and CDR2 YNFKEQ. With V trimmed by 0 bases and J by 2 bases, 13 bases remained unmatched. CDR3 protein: CASSQDPRTSGQRTYEQYF. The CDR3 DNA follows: TGTGCCAGCAGCCAAGACCCCCGGACTAGCGGACAGAGAACCTACGAGCAGTACTTC.

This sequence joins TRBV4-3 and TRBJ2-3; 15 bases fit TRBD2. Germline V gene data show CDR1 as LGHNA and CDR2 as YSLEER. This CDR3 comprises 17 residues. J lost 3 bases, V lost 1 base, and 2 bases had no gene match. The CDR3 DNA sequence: TGCGCCAGCAGCCAAGGGACTAGCGGGAGGGTGACAGATACGCAGTATTTT. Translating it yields CASSQGTSGRVTDTQYF.

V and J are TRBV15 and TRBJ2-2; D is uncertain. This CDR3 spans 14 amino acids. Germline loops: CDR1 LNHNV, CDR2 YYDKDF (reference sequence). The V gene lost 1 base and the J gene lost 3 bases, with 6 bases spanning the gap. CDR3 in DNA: TGTGCCACCAGCAGAGCCCAGGACACCGGGGAGCTGTTTTTT. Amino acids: CATSRAQDTGELFF. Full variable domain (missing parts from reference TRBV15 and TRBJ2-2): DAMVIQNPRYQVTQFGKPVTLSCSQTLNHNVMYWYQQKSSQAPKLLFHYYDKDFNNEADTPDNFQSRRPNTSFCFLDIRSPGLGDTAMYLCATSRAQDTGELFFGEGSRLTVL.

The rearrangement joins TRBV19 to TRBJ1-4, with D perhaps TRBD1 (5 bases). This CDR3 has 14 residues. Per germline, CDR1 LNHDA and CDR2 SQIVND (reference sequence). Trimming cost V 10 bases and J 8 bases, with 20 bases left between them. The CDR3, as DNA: TGTGCCACCTCCGGGTCCCAGGGCTTCGAAAAACTGTTTTTT. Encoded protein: CATSGSQGFEKLFF.

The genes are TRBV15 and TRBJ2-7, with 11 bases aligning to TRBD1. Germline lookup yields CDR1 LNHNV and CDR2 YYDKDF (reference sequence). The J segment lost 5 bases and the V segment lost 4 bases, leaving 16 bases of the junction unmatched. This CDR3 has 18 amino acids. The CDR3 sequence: CATSTYRTGGNGRDEQYF. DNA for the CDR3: TGTGCCACCAGCACCTACCGGACAGGGGGCAATGGACGGGACGAGCAGTACTTC.

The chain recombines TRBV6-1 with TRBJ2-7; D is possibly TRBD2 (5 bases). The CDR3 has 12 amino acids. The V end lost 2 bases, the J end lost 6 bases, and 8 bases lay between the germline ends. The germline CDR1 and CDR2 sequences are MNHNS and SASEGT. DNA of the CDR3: TGTGCCAGCAGTGAAAGAGGGATCGAGCAGTACTTC. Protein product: CASSERGIEQYF.

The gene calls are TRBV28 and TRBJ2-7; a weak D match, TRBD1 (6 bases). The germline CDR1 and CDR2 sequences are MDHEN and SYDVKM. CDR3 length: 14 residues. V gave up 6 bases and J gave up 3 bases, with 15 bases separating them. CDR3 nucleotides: TGTGCCAGCAGCCGAACCCAGGGGCTCTACGAGCAGTACTTC. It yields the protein CASSRTQGLYEQYF.

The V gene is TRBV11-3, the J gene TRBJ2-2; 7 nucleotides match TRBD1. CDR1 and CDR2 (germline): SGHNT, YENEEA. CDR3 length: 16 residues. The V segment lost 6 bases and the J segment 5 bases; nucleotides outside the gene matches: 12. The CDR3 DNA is TGTGCCAGCAGTTCTATATGGGACAGCATAACCGGGGAGCTGTTTTTT. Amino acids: CASSSIWDSITGELFF.

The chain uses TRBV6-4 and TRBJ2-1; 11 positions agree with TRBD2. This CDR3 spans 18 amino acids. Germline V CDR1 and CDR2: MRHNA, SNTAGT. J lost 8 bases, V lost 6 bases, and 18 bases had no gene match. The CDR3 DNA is TGTGCCAGCAGAAAATCGGGACTCCTAGCGGGAGGTAGAGATGAGCAGTTCTTC. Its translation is CASRKSGLLAGGRDEQFF.

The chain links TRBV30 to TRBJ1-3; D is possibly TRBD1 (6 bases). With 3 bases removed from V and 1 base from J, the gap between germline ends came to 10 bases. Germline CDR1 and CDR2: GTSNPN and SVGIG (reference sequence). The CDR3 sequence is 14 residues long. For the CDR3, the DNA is TGTGCCTGGAGACAGGGAGAATCTGGAAACACCATATATTTT. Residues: CAWRQGESGNTIYF.

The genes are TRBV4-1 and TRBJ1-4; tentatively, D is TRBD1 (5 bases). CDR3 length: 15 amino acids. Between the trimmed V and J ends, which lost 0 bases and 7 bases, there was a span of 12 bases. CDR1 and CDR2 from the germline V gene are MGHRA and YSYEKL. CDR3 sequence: CASSQDPGGGEKLFF. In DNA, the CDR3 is TGCGCCAGCAGCCAAGATCCGGGGGGGGGTGAAAAACTGTTTTTT.

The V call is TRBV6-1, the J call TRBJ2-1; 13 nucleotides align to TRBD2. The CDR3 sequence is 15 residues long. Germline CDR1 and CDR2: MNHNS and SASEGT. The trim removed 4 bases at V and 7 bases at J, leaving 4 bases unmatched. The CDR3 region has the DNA TGTGCCAGCAGTGTAACTAGCGGGAGGGATAATGAGCAGTTCTTC. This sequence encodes CASSVTSGRDNEQFF.

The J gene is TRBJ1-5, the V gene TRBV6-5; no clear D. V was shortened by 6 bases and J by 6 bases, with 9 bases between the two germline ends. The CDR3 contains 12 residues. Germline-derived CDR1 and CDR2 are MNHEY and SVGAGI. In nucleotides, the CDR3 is TGTGCCAGCAGCCTCGATAGTCAGCCCCAGCATTTT. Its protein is CASSLDSQPQHF.

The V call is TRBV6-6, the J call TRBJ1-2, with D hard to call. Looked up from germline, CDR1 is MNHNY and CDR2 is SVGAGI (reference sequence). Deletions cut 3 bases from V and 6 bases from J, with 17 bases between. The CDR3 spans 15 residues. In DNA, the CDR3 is TGTGCCAGCAGTTATGAGGGCCGGGAGGGAGATGGCTACACCTTC. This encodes CASSYEGREGDGYTF.

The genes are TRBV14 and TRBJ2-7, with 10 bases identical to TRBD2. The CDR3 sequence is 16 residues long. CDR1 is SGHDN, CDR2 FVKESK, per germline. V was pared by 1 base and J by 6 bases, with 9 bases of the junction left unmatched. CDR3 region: CASSQGRLAGASEQYF. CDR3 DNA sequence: TGTGCCAGCAGCCAAGGGCGGCTAGCGGGAGCAAGCGAGCAGTACTTC.

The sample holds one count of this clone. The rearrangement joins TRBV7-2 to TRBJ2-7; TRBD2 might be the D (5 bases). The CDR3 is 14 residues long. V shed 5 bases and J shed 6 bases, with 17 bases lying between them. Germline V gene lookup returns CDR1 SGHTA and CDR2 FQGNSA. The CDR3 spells CASSRRVGMGEQYF. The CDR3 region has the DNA TGTGCCAGCAGCCGACGGGTCGGGATGGGCGAGCAGTACTTC. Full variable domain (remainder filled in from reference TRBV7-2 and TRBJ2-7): GAGVSQSPSNKVTEKGKDVELRCDPISGHTALYWYRQSLGQGLEFLIYFQGNSAPDKSGLPSDRFSAERTGGSVSTLTIQRTQQEDSAVYLCASSRRVGMGEQYFGPGTRLTVT.

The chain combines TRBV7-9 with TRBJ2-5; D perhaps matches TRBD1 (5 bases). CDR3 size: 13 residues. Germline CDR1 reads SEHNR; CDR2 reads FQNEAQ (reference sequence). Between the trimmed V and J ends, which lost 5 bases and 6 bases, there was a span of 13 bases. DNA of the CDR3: TGTGCCAGCAGCAATCAGGGTACAAAGACCCAGTACTTC. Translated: CASSNQGTKTQYF.

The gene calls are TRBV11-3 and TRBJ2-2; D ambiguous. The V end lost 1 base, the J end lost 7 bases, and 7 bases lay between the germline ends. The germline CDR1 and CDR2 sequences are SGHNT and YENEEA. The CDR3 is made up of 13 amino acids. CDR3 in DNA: TGTGCCAGCAGCTTAGGTAGCCTCGGGGAGCTGTTTTTT. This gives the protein CASSLGSLGELFF.

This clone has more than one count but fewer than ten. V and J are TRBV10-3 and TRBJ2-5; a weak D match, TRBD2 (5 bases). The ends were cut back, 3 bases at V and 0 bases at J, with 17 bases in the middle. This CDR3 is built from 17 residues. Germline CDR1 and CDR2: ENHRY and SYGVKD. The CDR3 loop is CAISDVPGVPNQETQYF. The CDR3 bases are TGTGCCATCAGTGACGTCCCCGGGGTCCCTAACCAAGAGACCCAGTACTTC.

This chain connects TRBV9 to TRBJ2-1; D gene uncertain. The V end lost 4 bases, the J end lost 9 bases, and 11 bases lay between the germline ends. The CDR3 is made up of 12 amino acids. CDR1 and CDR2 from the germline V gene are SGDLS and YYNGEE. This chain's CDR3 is CASSLVPGEQFF. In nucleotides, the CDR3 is TGTGCCAGCAGCTTGGTCCCCGGTGAGCAGTTCTTC.

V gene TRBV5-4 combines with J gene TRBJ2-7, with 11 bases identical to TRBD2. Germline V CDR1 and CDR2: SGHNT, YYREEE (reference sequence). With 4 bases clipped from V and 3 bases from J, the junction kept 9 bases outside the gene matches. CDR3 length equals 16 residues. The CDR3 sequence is CASSTGLAGFSYEQYF. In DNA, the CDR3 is TGTGCCAGCAGCACAGGACTAGCGGGTTTTAGCTACGAGCAGTACTTC.

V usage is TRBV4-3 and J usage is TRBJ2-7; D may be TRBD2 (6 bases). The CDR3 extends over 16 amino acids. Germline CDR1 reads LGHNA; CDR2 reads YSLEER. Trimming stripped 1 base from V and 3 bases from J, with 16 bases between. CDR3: CASSQAGLSADYEQYF. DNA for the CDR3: TGCGCCAGCAGCCAAGCGGGACTCTCAGCGGACTACGAGCAGTACTTC.

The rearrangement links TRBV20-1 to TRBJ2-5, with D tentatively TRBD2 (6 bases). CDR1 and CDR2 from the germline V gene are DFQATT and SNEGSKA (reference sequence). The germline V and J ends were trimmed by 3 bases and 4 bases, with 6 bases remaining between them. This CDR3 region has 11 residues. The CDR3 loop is CSASGRETQYF. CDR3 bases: TGCAGTGCTAGCGGGAGAGAGACCCAGTACTTC.

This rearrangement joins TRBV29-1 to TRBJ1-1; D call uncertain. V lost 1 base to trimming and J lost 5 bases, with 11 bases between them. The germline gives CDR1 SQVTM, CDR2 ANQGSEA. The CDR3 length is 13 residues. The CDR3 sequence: CSVEVRAGTEAFF. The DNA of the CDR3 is TGCAGCGTTGAAGTCCGGGCGGGGACTGAAGCTTTCTTT.

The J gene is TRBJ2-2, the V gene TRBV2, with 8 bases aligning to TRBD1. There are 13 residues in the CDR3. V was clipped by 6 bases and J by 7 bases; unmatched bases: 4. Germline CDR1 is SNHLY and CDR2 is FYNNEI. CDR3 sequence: CASRDRGGGELFF. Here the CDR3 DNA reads TGTGCCAGCAGAGACAGGGGTGGCGGGGAGCTGTTTTTT.